The clone carrying this T cell receptor (beta chain) was observed at least ten times. Its antigen is unidentified. J gave up 6 bases and V 3 bases, and 5 bases lay outside the gene matches. This CDR3 has 14 amino acids. Germline CDR1 SQVTM, CDR2 ANQGSEA. This sample stems from a study of T-cell memory formation after mild COVID-19. Study summary: Largely, the TCR clusters proved donor specific. Study-level results: Clones which contracted sat mainly in CM and EM if CD4+, and in EMRA if CD8+. Later expanders leaned CD4+, whereas clones that contracted between day 15 and 85 were balanced CD4/CD8.

A 5'RACE reaction primed in the constant segment made cDNA libraries of TCR alpha and TCR beta, and these carried sample barcodes and UMIs. TCRdb called the 5' RACE reads again in MiXCR, with one record for every CDR3 protein. Altogether about 44,000 distinct CDR3 sequences are present, 5.5% to 8.5% being singletons, with the ten largest covering approximately 0.74%. The chain employs TRBV29-1 and TRBJ2-2, with 9 bases lining up with TRBD2. This TCR derives from an adult who had mild COVID-19 (a few samples of this study predate the infection). Cell type and time point are not known. The sample taken for sequencing was PBMCs or a T cell subset sorted from them (not recorded which). CDR3 protein: CSVDLAGMAGELFF. CDR3 DNA sequence: TGCAGCGTTGATCTAGCGGGAATGGCCGGGGAGCTGTTTTTT.